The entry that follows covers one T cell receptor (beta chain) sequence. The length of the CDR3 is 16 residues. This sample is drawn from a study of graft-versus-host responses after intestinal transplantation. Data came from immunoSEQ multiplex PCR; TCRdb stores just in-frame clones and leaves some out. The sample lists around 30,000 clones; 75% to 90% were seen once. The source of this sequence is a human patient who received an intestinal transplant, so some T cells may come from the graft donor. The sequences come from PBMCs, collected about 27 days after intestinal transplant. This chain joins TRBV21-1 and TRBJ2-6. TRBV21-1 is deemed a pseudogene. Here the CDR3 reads CASSKKGLSGANVLTF. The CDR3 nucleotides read TGTGCCAGCAGCAAAAAGGGCCTCTCTGGGGCCAACGTCCTGACTTTC.